This T cell receptor beta chain was documented in a study of cytomegalovirus exposure and HLA in healthy donors. The PCR ran on 60 Vbeta and 13 Jbeta primers. Sequencing was performed with immunoSEQ multiplex PCR; in TCRdb, only in-frame clones are kept and a portion is missing. This sample has around 100,000 clones, with about 70% found just once. This TCR was recovered from a man aged 25 to 40 in good health and CMV-seropositive. The sequenced sample consisted of PBMCs.

CDR3 sequence reads: CASSSASSLFGTQYF. The CDR3 DNA sequence: TGTGCCAGCAGCTCGGCTAGTAGTCTCTTCGGGACCCAGTACTTC. The chain has TRBV7-2 and TRBJ2-5; no firm D call. The germline V gene encodes CDR1 SGHTA and CDR2 FQGNSA. With 4 bases removed from V and 7 bases from J, the gap between germline ends came to 19 bases. There are 15 residues in the CDR3. Full variable domain (outside the CDR3, taken from reference TRBV7-2 and TRBJ2-5): GAGVSQSPSNKVTEKGKDVELRCDPISGHTALYWYRQSLGQGLEFLIYFQGNSAPDKSGLPSDRFSAERTGGSVSTLTIQRTQQEDSAVYLCASSSASSLFGTQYFGPGTRLLVL.